A selection of T cell receptor beta chains follows, all from one sample in a study of T cells in narcolepsy. Libraries were prepared by immunoSEQ multiplex PCR; TCRdb keeps only in-frame clonotypes and omits some of them. The sample lists fewer than 40,000 clones, around 86% seen once, with 2% to 3% in the top ten. Material: CD45RA- memory CD4+ T cells from PBMCs. The receptors come from a human donor with narcolepsy. Both conserved end residues are part of each CDR3. Each record gives: D gene, clone size, V gene, J gene, CDR3 protein, CDR3 DNA. The D gene is left open where the match is weak. Rows give clone size only sometimes, using once, few, many, or a class for an expanded clone.

TRBD2,.,TRBV7-2,TRBJ2-3,CASSRLGGGAADTQYF,TGTGCCAGCAGCCGCCTAGGCGGGGGGGCAGCTGATACGCAGTATTTT
.,.,TRBV30,TRBJ2-2,CAWGRAQGVTGELFF,TGTGCCTGGGGAAGAGCCCAAGGGGTCACCGGGGAGCTGTTTTTT
.,.,TRBV7-6,TRBJ1-1,CASSLVVGESTEAFF,TGTGCCAGCAGCTTAGTGGTGGGGGAGAGCACTGAAGCTTTCTTT
TRBD1,.,TRBV19,TRBJ2-7,CASSINPGGYEQYF,TGTGCCAGTAGTATAAATCCAGGGGGATACGAGCAGTACTTC
.,.,TRBV27,TRBJ2-7,CPPRRTGTSDSYEQYF,TGCCCCCCCCGGCGTACGGGGACCTCGGATTCCTACGAGCAGTACTTC
.,.,TRBV15,TRBJ2-3,CATSRDSYGARVGTQYF,TGTGCCACCAGCAGAGATTCCTATGGGGCCCGAGTAGGGACGCAGTATTTT
.,.,TRBV7-2,TRBJ2-5,CASSLAYGQETQYF,TGTGCCAGCAGCTTGGCTTACGGACAAGAGACCCAGTACTTC
TRBD1,.,TRBV7-2,TRBJ2-5,CASSLDRGRETQYF,TGTGCCAGCAGCTTAGACAGGGGTCGGGAGACCCAGTACTTC
.,.,TRBV7-9,TRBJ2-2,CASSLVRSLNTGELFF,TGTGCCAGCAGCTTAGTCCGCTCATTGAACACCGGGGAGCTGTTTTTT
TRBD2,.,TRBV2,TRBJ2-1,CASSDLLAGGEQFF,TGTGCCAGCAGTGATTTGCTAGCGGGTGGTGAGCAGTTCTTC
TRBD2,.,TRBV18,TRBJ2-3,CASSLKPPPGGRTDTQYF,TGTGCCAGCTCACTCAAACCTCCACCGGGAGGGCGAACAGATACGCAGTATTTT
.,.,TRBV6-5,TRBJ2-7,CASRPDIWNTEQYF,TGTGCCAGCAGGCCTGATATTTGGAACACCGAGCAGTACTTC
TRBD1,.,TRBV6-6,TRBJ2-7,CASSYLGQGSYEQYF,TGTGCCAGCAGTTACTTGGGACAGGGATCCTACGAGCAGTACTTC
TRBD2,few,TRBV9,TRBJ2-2,CASSVSSSSGVGELFF,TGTGCCAGCAGCGTAAGTTCGTCTAGCGGTGTCGGGGAGCTGTTTTTT
TRBD2,.,TRBV6-5,TRBJ2-7,CASSRFGGSSEQYF,TGTGCCAGCAGCCGCTTTGGCGGGAGTAGCGAGCAGTACTTC
.,.,TRBV7-8,TRBJ2-3,CASSLGEGGRWTDTQYF,TGTGCCAGCAGCTTAGGCGAGGGGGGCAGGTGGACAGATACGCAGTATTTT
.,once,TRBV7-8,TRBJ1-5,CASSPGAVGNQPQHF,TGTGCCAGCAGCCCAGGGGCGGTGGGGAATCAGCCCCAGCATTTT
.,.,TRBV5-4,TRBJ2-2,CASSPRLSGELFF,TGTGCCAGCAGCCCCCGACTGTCAGGGGAGCTGTTTTTT
.,.,TRBV5-1,TRBJ2-3,CASSPTGGTDTQYF,TGCGCCAGCAGCCCAACAGGAGGCACAGATACGCAGTATTTT
.,.,TRBV2,TRBJ2-4,CASSERSYTNIQYF,TGTGCCAGCAGCGAACGGTCATATACGAACATTCAGTACTTC
TRBD1,.,TRBV18,TRBJ1-5,CASSRGQGGPGQPQHF,TGTGCCAGCTCACGTGGACAGGGGGGCCCCGGTCAGCCCCAGCATTTT
TRBD1,.,TRBV19,TRBJ2-3,CASSQLDLTGGTQYF,TGTGCCAGTAGCCAACTCGACCTAACAGGGGGGACGCAGTATTTT
TRBD1,.,TRBV5-1,TRBJ1-6,CASSLGTDNSPLHF,TGCGCCAGCAGCCTAGGGACAGATAATTCACCCCTCCACTTT
.,.,TRBV5-1,TRBJ2-2,CASSLAAGAAGELFF,TGCGCCAGCAGCTTGGCCGCGGGTGCTGCCGGGGAGCTGTTTTTT
.,few,TRBV6-5,TRBJ1-2,CASSSGRGNYGYTF,TGTGCCAGCAGTTCTGGCAGGGGCAACTATGGCTACACCTTC
TRBD2,once,TRBV5-1,TRBJ2-3,CASSPGTSGTSTDTQYF,TGCGCCAGCAGCCCCGGGACTAGCGGGACAAGCACAGATACGCAGTATTTT
.,.,TRBV2,TRBJ1-2,CASSAGTLSLGGYTF,TGTGCCAGCAGCGCCGGGACCCTTTCCCTGGGGGGCTACACCTTC
TRBD2,.,TRBV7-2,TRBJ2-5,CASSPNGGVKETQYF,TGTGCCAGCAGCCCTAACGGGGGGGTTAAGGAGACCCAGTACTTC
TRBD1,.,TRBV7-2,TRBJ1-2,CASSSGTETFYGYTF,TGTGCCAGCAGCTCAGGGACAGAAACCTTCTATGGCTACACCTTC
.,.,TRBV7-2,TRBJ1-5,CASSPGPREPQHF,TGTGCCAGCAGCCCGGGCCCCCGGGAGCCCCAGCATTTT
.,.,TRBV4-3,TRBJ2-4,CASSQDWRKNIQYF,TGCGCCAGCAGCCAAGATTGGCGGAAAAACATTCAGTACTTC
.,.,TRBV5-1,TRBJ1-4,CASSLVGATNEKLFF,TGCGCCAGCAGCTTGGTAGGGGCCACTAATGAAAAACTGTTTTTT
.,few,TRBV27,TRBJ1-6,CASSFRGSSPLHF,TGTGCCAGCAGTTTTAGGGGTAGTTCACCCCTCCACTTT
.,.,TRBV5-1,TRBJ1-4,CASSLAQGRREKLFF,TGCGCCAGCAGCTTGGCTCAGGGGAGAAGAGAAAAACTGTTTTTT
.,.,TRBV30,TRBJ2-7,CAWSVSLFSYEQYF,TGTGCCTGGAGTGTGTCCTTATTCTCCTACGAGCAGTACTTC
.,.,TRBV7-2,TRBJ2-3,CASSSLPGRLNTDTQYF,TGTGCCAGCAGCTCCCTACCGGGACGCCTGAACACAGATACGCAGTATTTT
TRBD2,.,TRBV28,TRBJ2-7,CASSLVAGGLVEQYF,TGTGCCAGCAGTTTGGTAGCGGGAGGTTTGGTCGAGCAGTACTTC
TRBD1,few,TRBV4-2,TRBJ2-7,CASSQDGLSDRADYEQYF,TGTGCCAGCAGCCAAGATGGGTTATCGGACAGGGCCGACTACGAGCAGTACTTC
.,.,TRBV5-1,TRBJ2-1,CASSPGSSYNEQFF,TGCGCCAGCAGCCCTGGGAGCTCCTACAATGAGCAGTTCTTC
.,.,TRBV2,TRBJ2-7,CASSVGQGGLGEQYF,TGTGCCAGCAGTGTGGGTCAGGGAGGCCTAGGGGAGCAGTACTTC
.,.,TRBV11-2,TRBJ1-3,CAGSYLRGRSGNTIYF,TGTGCCGGCAGCTACCTAAGGGGCCGCTCTGGAAACACCATATATTTT
.,.,TRBV20-1,TRBJ2-3,CSASKKIPQYF,TGCAGTGCTAGTAAAAAGATTCCGCAGTATTTT
.,.,TRBV5-5,TRBJ1-3,CASSFGGFGDTIYF,TGTGCCAGCAGCTTTGGGGGGTTCGGAGACACCATATATTTT
.,.,TRBV6-5,TRBJ1-5,CASTRDGHSNQPQHF,TGTGCCAGCACCCGGGACGGTCATAGCAATCAGCCCCAGCATTTT
.,.,TRBV7-2,TRBJ2-2,CASSGPRVYTGELFF,TGTGCCAGCAGCGGACCCAGGGTGTACACCGGGGAGCTGTTTTTT
.,.,TRBV5-6,TRBJ1-6,CASKQLASSPLHF,TGTGCCAGCAAACAGTTAGCAAGTTCACCCCTCCACTTT
.,.,TRBV18,TRBJ1-2,CASSPPEEEETNYGYTF,TGTGCCAGCTCACCACCGGAAGAAGAGGAGACTAACTATGGCTACACCTTC
TRBD2,.,TRBV11-2,TRBJ2-1,CASSLASGVREQFF,TGTGCCAGCAGCTTAGCTAGCGGGGTACGCGAGCAGTTCTTC
.,few,TRBV19,TRBJ1-5,CASSRNQLSNQPQHF,TGTGCCAGTAGTAGGAACCAGCTTAGCAATCAGCCCCAGCATTTT
.,.,TRBV5-4,TRBJ2-3,CANSLPRADTQYF,TGTGCCAACAGCTTACCCCGCGCAGATACGCAGTATTTT
.,.,TRBV29-1,TRBJ1-1,CSPTGREGTEAFF,TGCAGCCCCACGGGCAGGGAAGGAACTGAAGCTTTCTTT
TRBD2,.,TRBV7-2,TRBJ2-1,CASSFLGSGYPNEQFF,TGTGCCAGCAGCTTCCTCGGTAGCGGGTACCCAAATGAGCAGTTCTTC